The clone carrying this T cell receptor beta chain occurred many times. The sample is drawn from a study of early T cells in non-severe SARS-CoV-2 infection. Background on the study: It was bulk RNA from unsorted whole blood that was sequenced, and the chains were unpaired.

V shed 6 bases and J 4 bases; nucleotides not matched to a gene: 7. The CDR3 runs 14 residues. TCRdb re-called the 5' RACE reads with MiXCR, one entry per CDR3 protein. The sample lists under 45,000 distinct CDR3 sequences, roughly 8% occurring once. The chain is built from TRBV12-3 or TRBV12-4 and TRBJ1-2; 8 bases match TRBD1. The sequence was collected from an adult who was a healthcare worker with PCR-confirmed SARS-CoV-2 infection or an uninfected control (not recorded which). This sample comprised whole blood, obtained at baseline. Written as DNA, the CDR3 is TGTGCCAGCAGGCCAGAGACAGGGGTCTATGGCTACACCTTC. Translation gives CASRPETGVYGYTF.